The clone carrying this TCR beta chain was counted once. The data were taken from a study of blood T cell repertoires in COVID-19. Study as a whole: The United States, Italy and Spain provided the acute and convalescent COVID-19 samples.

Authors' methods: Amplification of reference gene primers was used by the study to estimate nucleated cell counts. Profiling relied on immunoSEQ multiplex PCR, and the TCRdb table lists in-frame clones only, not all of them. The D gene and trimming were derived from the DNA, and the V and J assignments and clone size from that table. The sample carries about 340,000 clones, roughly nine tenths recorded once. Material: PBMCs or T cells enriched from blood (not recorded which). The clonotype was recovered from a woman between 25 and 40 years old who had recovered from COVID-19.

The CDR3 protein is CATSDFGQGKVTGELFF. The DNA for the CDR3 is TGTGCCACCAGTGATTTCGGGCAGGGGAAAGTAACCGGGGAGCTGTTTTTT. This sequence joins TRBV24-1 and TRBJ2-2, with D possibly being TRBD1 (6 bases). Trimming removed 1 base from V and 5 bases from J, with 16 bases in between. The CDR3 covers 17 residues. Per germline, CDR1 KGHDR and CDR2 SFDVKD.